This entry concerns a single TCR beta chain. Each CDR3 protein is one row after TCRdb ran MiXCR on the 5' RACE reads. The sample shows about 90,000 distinct CDR3 sequences, around 25% of them seen only once. The source of the sample is a study of CD8 T cells in ankylosing spondylitis. The CDR3 consists of 17 residues. The germline V gene encodes CDR1 SGHKS and CDR2 YYEKEE (reference sequence). V shed 2 bases, J shed 5 bases, and the junction held 11 bases outside the gene matches. The chain employs TRBV5-5 and TRBJ2-2, with 8 bases that match TRBD1. Sequencing was carried out using blood, either unsorted or a sorted T cell fraction (not recorded which). The receptor comes from a male donor with ankylosing spondylitis or in good health (not recorded which). The CDR3 sequence is CASSFVGRGRGTGELFF. As DNA, the CDR3 is TGTGCCAGCAGCTTCGTGGGCAGGGGGCGCGGTACCGGGGAGCTGTTTTTT.